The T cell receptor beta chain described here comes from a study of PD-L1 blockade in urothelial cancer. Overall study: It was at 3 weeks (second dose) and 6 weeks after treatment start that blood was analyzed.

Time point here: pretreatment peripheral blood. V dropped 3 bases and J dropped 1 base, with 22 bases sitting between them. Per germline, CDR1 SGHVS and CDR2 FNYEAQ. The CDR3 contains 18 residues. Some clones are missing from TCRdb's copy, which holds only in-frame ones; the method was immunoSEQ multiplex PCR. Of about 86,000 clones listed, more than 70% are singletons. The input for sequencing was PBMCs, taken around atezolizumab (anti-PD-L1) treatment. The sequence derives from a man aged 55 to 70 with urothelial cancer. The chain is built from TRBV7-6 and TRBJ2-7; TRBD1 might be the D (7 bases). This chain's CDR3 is CASSLWEAGQIRSYEQYF. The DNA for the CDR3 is TGTGCCAGCAGCTTGTGGGAGGCGGGACAGATTCGTTCCTACGAGCAGTACTTC.